This T cell receptor beta chain is from a study of CD8 T cells in ankylosing spondylitis. MiXCR, applied by TCRdb to the 5' RACE reads, yields one record per CDR3 protein. The sample carries 230,000 or so distinct CDR3 sequences, more than 20% recorded once. CDR3 length: 14 amino acids. The germline V gene has CDR1 SGHDT and CDR2 YYEEEE. Trimming took 2 bases from V and 2 from J, leaving 10 bases between them. Study-level findings and limits: Significantly higher representation of disease-linked clones was reported for matched ankylosing spondylitis synovial fluid. It appeared that ankylosing spondylitis blood was characterized by a TCR beta motif of fewer than ten highly homologous variants.

About this clonotype itself: Its antigen remains unidentified.

The origin of this receptor is a male donor with ankylosing spondylitis or in good health (not recorded which). This chain links TRBV5-6 with TRBJ1-1, with TRBD1 as a possible D gene (6 bases). The sample was blood, either unsorted or a sorted T cell fraction (not recorded which). This chain's CDR3 is CASSFDRQNTEAFF. The CDR3 DNA reads as TGTGCCAGCAGCTTTGACAGGCAAAACACTGAAGCTTTCTTT.